This T cell receptor beta chain appears in the sequencing data of a study of shared clonotypes between healthy human individuals. Study observations and caveats: Of the naive CD4 clonotypes, around 5% were shared across several donors.

As concerns this clone: Its matching antigen is unknown.

Each cell subset's genomic DNA was divided evenly among several immunoSEQ plates. Repertoires were generated with immunoSEQ multiplex PCR, while TCRdb's copy carries only in-frame clones and drops some. The sample has fewer than 1.4 million clones; 78% are singletons. CDR3 size: 14 residues. V dropped 6 bases and J dropped 5 bases, with 13 bases sitting between them. Germline loops: CDR1 LGHNA, CDR2 YNFKEQ. The sample was memory CD4+ T cells from PBMCs. As for subset: CD45RA-negative fraction. The gene calls are TRBV4-2 and TRBJ1-4; no reliable D call. The TCR sequence derives from a young man in good health. Some clones in this sample may be carry-over from other donors' samples. The CDR3 DNA follows: TGTGCCAGCAGAGGTTTGACGGTAAATGAAAAACTGTTTTTT. It specifies CASRGLTVNEKLFF.